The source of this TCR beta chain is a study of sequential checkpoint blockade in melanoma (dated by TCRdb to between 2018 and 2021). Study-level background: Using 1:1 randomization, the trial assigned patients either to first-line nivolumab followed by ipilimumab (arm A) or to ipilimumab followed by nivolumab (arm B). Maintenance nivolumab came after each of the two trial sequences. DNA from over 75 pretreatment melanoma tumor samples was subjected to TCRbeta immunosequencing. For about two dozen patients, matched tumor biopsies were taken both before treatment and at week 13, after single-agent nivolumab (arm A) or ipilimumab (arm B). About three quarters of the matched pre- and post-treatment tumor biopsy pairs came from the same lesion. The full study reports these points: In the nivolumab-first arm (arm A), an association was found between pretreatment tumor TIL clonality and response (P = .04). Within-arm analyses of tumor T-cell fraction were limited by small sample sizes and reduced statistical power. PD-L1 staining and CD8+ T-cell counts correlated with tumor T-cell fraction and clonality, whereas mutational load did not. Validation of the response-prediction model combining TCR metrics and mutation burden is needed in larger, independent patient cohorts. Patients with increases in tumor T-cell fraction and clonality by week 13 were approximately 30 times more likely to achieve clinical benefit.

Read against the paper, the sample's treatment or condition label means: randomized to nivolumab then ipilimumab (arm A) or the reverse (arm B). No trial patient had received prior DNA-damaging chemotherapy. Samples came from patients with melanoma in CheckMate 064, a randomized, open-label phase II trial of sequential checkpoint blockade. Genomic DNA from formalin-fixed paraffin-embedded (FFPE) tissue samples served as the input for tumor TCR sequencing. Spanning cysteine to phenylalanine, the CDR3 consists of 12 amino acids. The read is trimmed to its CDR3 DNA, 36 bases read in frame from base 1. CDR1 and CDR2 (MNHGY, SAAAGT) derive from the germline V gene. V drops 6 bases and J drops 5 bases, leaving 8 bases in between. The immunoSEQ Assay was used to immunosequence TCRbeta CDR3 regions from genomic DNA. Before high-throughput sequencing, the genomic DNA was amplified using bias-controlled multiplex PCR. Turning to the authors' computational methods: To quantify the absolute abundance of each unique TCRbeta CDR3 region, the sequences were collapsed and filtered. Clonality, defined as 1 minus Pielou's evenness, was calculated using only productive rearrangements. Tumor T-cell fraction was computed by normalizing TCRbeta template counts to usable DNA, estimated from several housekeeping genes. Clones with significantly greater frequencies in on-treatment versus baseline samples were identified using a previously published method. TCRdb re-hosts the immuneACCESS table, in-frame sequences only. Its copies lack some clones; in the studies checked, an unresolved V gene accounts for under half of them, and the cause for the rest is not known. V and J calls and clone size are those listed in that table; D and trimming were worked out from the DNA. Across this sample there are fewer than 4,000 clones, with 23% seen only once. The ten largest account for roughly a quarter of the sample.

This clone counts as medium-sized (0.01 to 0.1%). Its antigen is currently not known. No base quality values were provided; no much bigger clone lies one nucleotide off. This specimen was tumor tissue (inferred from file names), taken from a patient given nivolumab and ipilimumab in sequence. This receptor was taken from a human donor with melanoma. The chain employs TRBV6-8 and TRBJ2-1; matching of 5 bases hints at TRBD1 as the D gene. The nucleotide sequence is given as TGTGCCAGCAGAGAGACAGACAATGAGCAGTTCTTC. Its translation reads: CASRETDNEQFF.